This TCR beta chain was obtained from a study of OX40 agonist ivuxolimab in advanced cancers. At the level of the study: At doses from 0.01 to 10 mg/kg, patients were given intravenous ivuxolimab every 2 weeks.

As for this clone: Antigen unknown.

V was trimmed by 5 bases and J by 0 bases, leaving 20 bases between them. The length of the CDR3 is 18 residues. CDR1 LNHDA and CDR2 SQIVND come from the germline V gene (reference sequence). Only in-frame clones appear in the TCRdb table, and some are missing; sequencing was by immunoSEQ multiplex PCR. The sample shows 65,000 to 90,000 clones, about 90% of them seen only once. Study findings and constraints: Blood T cells, both CD4+ and CD8+, expanded clonally by week 6 at 0.1 to 3.0 mg/kg. Among patients with partial responses at 0.1-3.0 mg/kg, clonal expansion was among the lowest.

Patients had blood sampled at baseline and again on cycle 4 day 1 and cycle 7 day 1. The starting material was CD4+ or CD8+ T cells sorted from blood, obtained in a trial of the OX40 agonist ivuxolimab. The receptor was isolated from an adult with an advanced solid tumor such as melanoma, head and neck, liver or kidney cancer. This chain links TRBV19 with TRBJ1-5; maybe TRBD1 (5 bases). The CDR3: CASSPWIGAGTSNQPQHF. CDR3 sequence (DNA): TGTGCCAGTAGTCCTTGGATCGGGGCTGGGACTAGCAATCAGCCCCAGCATTTT. Together with reference TRBV19 and TRBJ1-5, the CDR3 gives the full variable domain: DGGITQSPKYLFRKEGQNVTLSCEQNLNHDAMYWYRQDPGQGLRLIYYSQIVNDFQKGDIAEGYSVSREKKESFPLTVTSAQKNPTAFYLCASSPWIGAGTSNQPQHFGDGTRLSIL.